The present T cell receptor (beta chain) was sequenced within a study of OX40 agonist ivuxolimab in advanced cancers. Study background: Prior anti-PD-1, anti-PD-L1 or anti-CTLA-4 therapy did not bar entry, and 40% to 45% had some.

Clones were sequenced by immunoSEQ multiplex PCR, and TCRdb holds only the in-frame ones, with some missing. The sample has about 88,000 clones, roughly 85% seen once. A single count supports this clone. What it recognizes is unknown. Looked up from germline, CDR1 is SGHVS and CDR2 is FNYEAQ. Trimming removed 5 bases from V and 3 bases from J; junction bases left unmatched: 8. The CDR3 consists of 15 residues. Notes on the study in general: Blood T cells, both CD4+ and CD8+, expanded clonally by week 6 at 0.1 to 3.0 mg/kg.

Here the sequenced sample was CD4+ or CD8+ T cells sorted from blood, taken in a trial of the OX40 agonist ivuxolimab. The TCR comes from an adult with an advanced solid tumor such as melanoma, head and neck, liver or kidney cancer. The genes are TRBV7-6 and TRBJ2-5, with 8 nucleotides matching TRBD2. In DNA, the CDR3 is TGTGCCAGCAGCGCTACTAGCGGAAATAAAGAGACCCAGTACTTC. Translating gives CASSATSGNKETQYF.